One TCR beta chain is described in this entry. Its specificity is not known. This sample is part of a study of T cells after yellow fever vaccination. 5'RACE template switching generated TCR cDNA, adding a universal primer site and UMIs. TCRdb processed the 5' RACE reads anew with MiXCR; each CDR3 protein has one entry. The sample lists under 300,000 distinct CDR3 sequences, 6.5% to 8.5% seen once, with roughly 0.86% in the top ten. Broader study findings: Subsequent to the booster, the majority of primary-vaccination clones reappeared (96% CD4, more than 70% CD8). Some clonotypes were seen in both the CD4 and the CD8 compartments. These made up a small share and likely arose from convergent recombination. Contamination of FACS-sorted repertoires by abundant clonotypes from the bulk population could occur.

The germline V gene encodes CDR1 MNHEY and CDR2 SVGEGT. The CDR3 has 12 residues. V lost 6 bases, J lost 7 bases, and 9 bases lay in between. The rearrangement links TRBV6-2 or TRBV6-3 to TRBJ2-2; D uncertain. The source was CD4+ T cells sorted from PBMCs, collected 15 days after the yellow fever booster vaccination. The source of this sequence is a man aged 30 to 39 who received the YFV17D yellow fever vaccine. The CDR3 coding sequence is TGTGCCAGCAGGAGAGTTAGCGGGGAGCTGTTTTTT. It encodes CASRRVSGELFF.